The 30 T cell receptor beta chains in this list originate from one sample, sequenced in a study of CD8 T cells in ankylosing spondylitis. TCRdb ran MiXCR on the 5' RACE reads and lists one entry per CDR3 protein. In the table there are around 220,000 distinct CDR3 sequences, about 10% of which are singletons. The sample was blood, either unsorted or a sorted T cell fraction (not recorded which). The receptors were sampled from a male donor with ankylosing spondylitis or in good health (not recorded which).

This clonotype was picked up a small number of times. The chain recombines TRBV15 with TRBJ1-1, with D unclear. This CDR3 is 13 amino acids long. Trimming stripped 8 bases from V and 4 bases from J, with 14 bases between. CDR1 is LNHNV, CDR2 YYDKDF, per germline (reference sequence). The CDR3 is CATWTQASTEAFF. The CDR3 DNA reads TGTGCCACCTGGACTCAGGCTTCCACTGAAGCTTTCTTT.

A few counts support this clonotype. J is TRBJ2-3 and V is TRBV2; perhaps TRBD2 as D (6 bases). Germline CDR1 SNHLY, CDR2 FYNNEI. Trimming removed 5 bases at V and 6 bases at J, with 15 bases between. This CDR3 contains 14 residues. The CDR3 region has the DNA TGTGCCAGCAGTCGCCGGGAGTTTGGGGATACGCAGTATTTT. Protein sequence: CASSRREFGDTQYF.

In its sample, this clonotype was seen many times. The V and J genes are TRBV5-1 and TRBJ2-5; the D gene is possibly TRBD2 (5 bases). The germline gives CDR1 SGHRS, CDR2 YFSETQ. The CDR3 contains 14 residues. Trimming left V 2 bases short and J 3 bases short, with 11 bases between. The CDR3 loop reads CASSFTSGKETQYF. The CDR3 region has the DNA TGCGCCAGCAGCTTTACTAGTGGAAAAGAGACCCAGTACTTC.

This clonotype was found a few times. This chain joins TRBV2 and TRBJ2-5; 9 positions match TRBD1. V trimming: 6 bases; J trimming: 9 bases; junction bases outside the gene matches: 5. The CDR3 runs 12 residues. Germline assignment: CDR1 SNHLY and CDR2 FYNNEI. CDR3 amino acids: CASSVTGGAQYF. DNA for the CDR3: TGTGCCAGCAGCGTGACAGGGGGGGCCCAGTACTTC.

This clonotype has only a few counts. The V call is TRBV12-3 or TRBV12-4, the J call TRBJ2-7; D unresolved. The CDR3 consists of 13 residues. Deletions cut 2 bases from V and 2 bases from J, with 7 bases between. CDR3 coding DNA: TGTGCCAGCAGTTTACAGTTGGCCTACGAGCAGTACTTC. Amino acids: CASSLQLAYEQYF.

This clonotype appeared a few times. The chain joins TRBV7-3 to TRBJ2-7, with 13 positions matching TRBD2. The CDR3 is made up of 18 amino acids. The germline V gene encodes CDR1 SGHTA and CDR2 FQGTGA. The ends lost 2 bases at V and 4 bases at J; junction bases unmatched: 11. The CDR3 loop is CASSLLGTSGDMMYEQYF. The CDR3 DNA follows: TGTGCCAGCAGCTTATTGGGGACTAGCGGGGACATGATGTACGAGCAGTACTTC.

This clonotype has only a few counts. Here the CDR3 reads CASRPEGDRVPDTQYF. DNA for the CDR3: TGCGCCAGCAGACCCGAAGGGGACAGGGTCCCAGATACGCAGTATTTT. The V call is TRBV5-1, the J call TRBJ2-3; 9 positions agree with TRBD1. The V and J ends lost 5 bases and 4 bases, in that order; junction bases with no gene match: 11. The CDR3 runs to 16 residues. Germline CDR1 and CDR2: SGHRS and YFSETQ. The full variable domain, in which reference TRBV5-1 and TRBJ2-3 provide the parts outside the CDR3, is KAGVTQTPRYLIKTRGQQVTLSCSPISGHRSVSWYQQTPGQGLQFLFEYFSETQRNKGNFPGRFSGRQFSNSRSEMNVSTLELGDSALYLCASRPEGDRVPDTQYFGPGTRLTVL.

The table lists this clonotype with many counts. This chain uses TRBV10-3 with TRBJ2-2; D ambiguous. Trimming left V 8 bases short and J 4 bases short, with 11 bases between. The CDR3 is made up of 13 amino acids. Germline V gene lookup returns CDR1 ENHRY and CDR2 SYGVKD. Here the CDR3 DNA reads TGTGCCATCGCGCTAGGTGGCACCGGGGAGCTGTTTTTT. It codes for CAIALGGTGELFF.

This clonotype has a count of ten or more. CDR3: CSAHGRGNQPQHF. The CDR3, as DNA: TGCAGTGCCCATGGACGGGGCAATCAGCCCCAGCATTTT. V is TRBV20-1 and J is TRBJ1-5; no clear D. Trimming pared 6 bases from V and 2 bases from J, leaving 11 bases between. The CDR3 has 13 amino acids. The germline gives CDR1 DFQATT, CDR2 SNEGSKA (reference sequence).

This clonotype has a count of ten or more. The chain couples TRBV27 to TRBJ2-1; D may be TRBD2 (6 bases). V was clipped by 3 bases and J by 5 bases, with 14 bases between them. In germline, CDR1 is MNHEY, CDR2 SMNVEV (reference sequence). This CDR3 contains 15 residues. CDR3: CASSFSRWGDNEQFF. In nucleotides, the CDR3 is TGTGCCAGCAGTTTTTCGAGGTGGGGGGACAATGAGCAGTTCTTC.

This clonotype appeared many times. The CDR3 reads CSARKTTGGGTDTQYF. In DNA form, the CDR3 reads TGCAGTGCTAGAAAAACTACAGGGGGCGGCACAGATACGCAGTATTTT. The chain joins TRBV20-1 to TRBJ2-3; 9 nucleotides line up with TRBD1. This CDR3 has 16 residues. Germline-derived CDR1 and CDR2 are DFQATT and SNEGSKA (reference sequence). Losses at the gene ends were 2 bases for V and 1 base for J; bases not matched to a gene: 7.

Many counts were recorded for this clonotype. The chain is built from TRBV12-3 or TRBV12-4 and TRBJ2-7, with D perhaps TRBD1 (7 bases). CDR3 length equals 15 residues. V gave up 0 bases and J gave up 7 bases, with 16 bases separating them. In DNA, the CDR3 is TGTGCCAGCAGTTTAGCGCAGGGGGGTGAAGGGGAGCAGTACTTC. This gives the protein CASSLAQGGEGEQYF.

This sequence joins TRBV14 and TRBJ2-3; TRBD2 matches at 10 bases. J gave up 0 bases and V 5 bases, and 8 bases lay outside the gene matches. The germline V gene has CDR1 SGHDN and CDR2 FVKESK. This CDR3 region has 17 residues. The CDR3 sequence: CASSFGTSEASTDTQYF. DNA for the CDR3: TGTGCCAGCAGCTTCGGGACTAGCGAGGCTAGCACAGATACGCAGTATTTT.

In this sample, this clonotype turned up many times. The chain is built from TRBV7-2 and TRBJ2-1, with unresolved D. The germline V gene encodes CDR1 SGHTA and CDR2 FQGNSA. Trimming left V 1 base short and J 7 bases short, with 5 bases between. This CDR3 spans 12 amino acids. CDR3 nucleotides: TGTGCCAGCAGCTTAGTTCGGAATGAGCAGTTCTTC. Encoded protein: CASSLVRNEQFF.

This clonotype was observed many times. J is TRBJ2-7 and V is TRBV20-1, with 7 nucleotides matching TRBD2. Losses at the gene ends were 5 bases for V and 3 bases for J; bases not matched to a gene: 7. The CDR3 runs to 13 residues. The V gene's germline CDR1 is DFQATT and CDR2 SNEGSKA (reference sequence). The CDR3 coding sequence is TGCAGTGCTCAAGGGGCTAGCGGCTACGAGCAGTACTTC. Its translation: CSAQGASGYEQYF.

This clonotype was seen ten or more times. This chain links TRBV7-8 with TRBJ1-5; D remains unclear. The length of the CDR3 is 14 residues. Germline V gene sequence: CDR1 SGHVS, CDR2 FQNEAQ. The V gene lost 1 base and the J gene lost 6 bases, with 10 bases spanning the gap. In DNA, the CDR3 is TGTGCCAGCAGCTTAGTAGGTGAGGGTCAGCCCCAGCATTTT. Translating it yields CASSLVGEGQPQHF. The full variable domain, rest sourced from reference TRBV7-8 and TRBJ1-5, is GAGVSQSPRYKVAKRGQDVALRCDPISGHVSLFWYQQALGQGPEFLTYFQNEAQLDKSGLPSDRFFAERPEGSVSTLKIQRTQQEDSAVYLCASSLVGEGQPQHFGDGTRLSIL.

Many counts were recorded for this clonotype. The V call is TRBV5-1, the J call TRBJ2-2, with D perhaps matching TRBD1 or TRBD2 (6 bases each). Germline V lookup: CDR1 SGHRS, CDR2 YFSETQ. CDR3 length equals 16 residues. V lost 4 bases to trimming and J lost 5 bases, with 18 bases between them. DNA for the CDR3: TGCGCCAGCAGCACCGCTGGGGGGCGAGGTACCGGGGAGCTGTTTTTT. This sequence encodes CASSTAGGRGTGELFF.

This clonotype has ten or more counts. The chain recombines TRBV5-1 with TRBJ2-3; no reliable D call. CDR3 length equals 15 residues. Per the germline V gene, CDR1 is SGHRS and CDR2 is YFSETQ. Trimming removed 1 base from V and 0 bases from J, with 9 bases in between. The CDR3 DNA sequence: TGCGCCAGCAGCTTGACTTCGGTGAGCACAGATACGCAGTATTTT. Translated, it gives CASSLTSVSTDTQYF.

A few counts support this clonotype. The gene calls are TRBV9 and TRBJ2-5; 8 nucleotides agree with TRBD2. Germline V lookup: CDR1 SGDLS, CDR2 YYNGEE. The CDR3 has 15 amino acids. The J segment lost 2 bases and the V segment lost 4 bases, leaving 7 bases of the junction unmatched. The CDR3 sequence is CASSFGLAKQETQYF. DNA of the CDR3: TGTGCCAGCAGCTTCGGACTAGCTAAACAAGAGACCCAGTACTTC.

The chain employs TRBV27 and TRBJ2-1, with 8 bases matching TRBD2. This CDR3 is 16 amino acids long. V lost 2 bases, J lost 7 bases, and 10 bases stayed unmatched. Germline CDR1 MNHEY, CDR2 SMNVEV (reference sequence). The CDR3 DNA reads as TGTGCCAGCAGTTTACTGGCAGGGACTAGTCAGAATGAGCAGTTCTTC. Amino acid sequence: CASSLLAGTSQNEQFF.

The V gene is TRBV6-2 or TRBV6-3, the J gene TRBJ2-1; D possibly corresponds to TRBD2 (7 bases). There are 17 residues in the CDR3. The V gene's germline CDR1 is MNHEY and CDR2 SVGEGT. The V gene lost 5 bases and the J gene lost 2 bases, with 19 bases spanning the gap. The CDR3 bases are TGTGCCAGCAGTCCTCTCAAGGGGGGGGGGACCTACAATGAGCAGTTCTTC. Amino acid sequence: CASSPLKGGGTYNEQFF.

This clonotype was observed at least ten times. The rearrangement links TRBV11-2 to TRBJ2-1; D may be TRBD2 (6 bases). Germline V gene sequence: CDR1 SGHAT, CDR2 FQNNGV. The germline V and J ends were trimmed by 2 bases and 0 bases, with 17 bases remaining between them. The CDR3 is made up of 18 amino acids. This chain's CDR3 is CASSLRSRDLFSYNEQFF. The CDR3 DNA reads as TGTGCCAGCAGCTTAAGGAGTAGGGACTTGTTCTCCTACAATGAGCAGTTCTTC. Full variable domain (remainder filled in from reference TRBV11-2 and TRBJ2-1): EAGVAQSPRYKIIEKRQSVAFWCNPISGHATLYWYQQILGQGPKLLIQFQNNGVVDDSQLPKDRFSAERLKGVDSTLKIQPAKLEDSAVYLCASSLRSRDLFSYNEQFFGPGTRLTVL.

This clonotype was seen more than once but under ten times. This rearrangement joins TRBV7-2 to TRBJ2-7; D is ambiguous. The V end lost 1 base, the J end lost 4 bases, and 14 bases lay between the germline ends. There are 15 residues in the CDR3. The V gene's germline CDR1 is SGHTA and CDR2 FQGNSA. The CDR3 spells CASSLGGLSRYEQYF. CDR3 DNA sequence: TGTGCCAGCAGCTTAGGGGGTCTAAGCCGGTACGAGCAGTACTTC.

The rearrangement joins TRBV28 to TRBJ2-3, with a tentative D call TRBD1 (6 bases). Trimming stripped 3 bases from V and 1 base from J, with 8 bases between. Looked up from germline, CDR1 is MDHEN and CDR2 is SYDVKM. This CDR3 is 14 amino acids long. The CDR3, as DNA: TGTGCCAGCAGTTTCCGACAGGGCACAGATACGCAGTATTTT. Encoded protein: CASSFRQGTDTQYF.

There are many counts of this clonotype. The genes are TRBV6-1 and TRBJ2-2; 9 nucleotides line up with TRBD1. J gave up 5 bases and V 7 bases, and 5 bases lay outside the gene matches. The CDR3 has 14 residues. Germline CDR1 MNHNS, CDR2 SASEGT. The CDR3 DNA sequence: TGTGCCAGCAAGAGGACAGGGGATACCGGGGAGCTGTTTTTT. Translating gives CASKRTGDTGELFF.

This clonotype was picked up many times. The rearrangement joins TRBV2 to TRBJ1-2; D not certain. This CDR3 has 14 amino acids. V was clipped by 2 bases and J by 8 bases, with 15 bases between them. Germline CDR1 is SNHLY and CDR2 is FYNNEI. This CDR3 reads CASSESTSTHGYTF. CDR3 DNA sequence: TGTGCCAGCAGTGAAAGTACGTCGACCCACGGCTACACCTTC.

This clonotype was seen repeatedly, ten times or more. The chain links TRBV2 to TRBJ2-1, with 11 bases fitting TRBD2. The length of the CDR3 is 16 residues. Germline CDR1 reads SNHLY; CDR2 reads FYNNEI. Trimming removed 6 bases from V and 8 bases from J; junction bases left unmatched: 12. CDR3 bases: TGTGCCAGCAGGGGACTAGCGGTGACGACCGAGGATGAGCAGTTCTTC. It codes for CASRGLAVTTEDEQFF. The variable domain in full, with the rest retrieved from reference TRBV2 and TRBJ2-1, is EPEVTQTPSHQVTQMGQEVILRCVPISNHLYFYWYRQILGQKVEFLVSFYNNEISEKSEIFDDQFSVERPDGSNFTLKIRSTKLEDSAMYFCASRGLAVTTEDEQFFGPGTRLTVL.

The rearrangement joins TRBV12-3 or TRBV12-4 to TRBJ2-7, with 10 bases lining up with TRBD2. J was trimmed by 3 bases and V by 3 bases; bases with no gene match: 5. This CDR3 has 15 amino acids. CDR3 amino acids: CASSFHPSGGYEQYF. The DNA of the CDR3 is TGTGCCAGCAGTTTCCATCCTAGCGGGGGCTACGAGCAGTACTTC.

This rearrangement joins TRBV3-1 to TRBJ2-2; weak D call: TRBD1 (6 bases). Germline V gene lookup returns CDR1 LGHDT and CDR2 YNNKEL (reference sequence). There are 17 residues in the CDR3. The V and J ends lost 2 bases and 5 bases respectively, with 18 bases between them. The CDR3 nucleotides are TGTGCCAGCAGCCAATTCCTCCTAGGGGGAGAGACCGGGGAGCTGTTTTTT. Translated, it gives CASSQFLLGGETGELFF. Filled out from reference TRBV3-1 and TRBJ2-2, the complete variable domain reads DTAVSQTPKYLVTQMGNDKSIKCEQNLGHDTMYWYKQDSKKFLKIMFSYNNKELIINETVPNRFSPKSPDKAHLNLHINSLELGDSAVYFCASSQFLLGGETGELFFGEGSRLTVL.

Ten or more counts support this clonotype. This sequence joins TRBV5-5 and TRBJ2-1, with TRBD2 matching 16 bases. Germline lookup yields CDR1 SGHKS and CDR2 YYEKEE (reference sequence). The CDR3 totals 17 residues. The V and J ends lost 2 bases and 5 bases, in that order; junction bases with no gene match: 4. CDR3 nucleotide sequence: TGTGCCAGCAGCTTAGGGACTAGCGGGGGGGGCCACAATGAGCAGTTCTTC. It is translated as CASSLGTSGGGHNEQFF.